This T cell receptor beta chain is from a study of T cell repertoires in cytomegalovirus infection. Across the whole study: The study used recently identified HLA-C-restricted and well-studied HLA-B-restricted CMV epitopes. Signatures in public TCR beta sequences pointed to both CMV infection and matching HLA type.

Concerning this clonotype itself: The antigen remains undetermined.

CDR1 SGHTA and CDR2 FQGNSA come from the germline V gene. This CDR3 region has 15 residues. J gave up 2 bases and V 5 bases, and 5 bases lay outside the gene matches. TCRdb used MiXCR to reprocess the reads, holding one entry per CDR3 protein. The data hold under 450,000 distinct CDR3 sequences, with roughly 36% observed a single time. The chain has TRBV7-2 and TRBJ2-7; 11 bases agree with TRBD2. This receptor was taken from a human donor in good health (CMV status not recorded). Some clones in this sample may be carry-over from other donors' samples. The material sequenced was cultured PBMCs, taken from culture after CMV antigen stimulation. The CDR3 DNA is TGTGCCAGCAGCAAGACTAGCGGGACCCCCTACGAGCAGTACGTC. As protein: CASSKTSGTPYEQYV.